This T cell receptor (beta chain) derives from a study of blood T cell repertoires in COVID-19. In germline, CDR1 is SGHRS, CDR2 YFSETQ. The CDR3 length is 15 residues. The V and J ends lost 5 bases and 2 bases, in that order; junction bases with no gene match: 9. Per the authors' pipeline: Estimates of nucleated cell counts were drawn from the amplification of reference gene primers. This table comes from immunoSEQ multiplex PCR, and its TCRdb copy is limited to in-frame clones, with some not included. V, J and clone size derive from that table, while D and trimming were established from the DNA sequence. The repertoire holds some 90,000 clones, with around 88% as singletons.

The sequence derives from a woman aged 60 to 75 with COVID-19, enrolled during active disease. The gene calls are TRBV5-1 and TRBJ2-7, with 8 nucleotides matching TRBD1. Sequencing was done on a sample of peripheral blood. CDR3: CASRPDRGPAYEQYF. The CDR3 DNA is TGCGCCAGCAGGCCCGACAGGGGACCCGCCTACGAGCAGTACTTC.